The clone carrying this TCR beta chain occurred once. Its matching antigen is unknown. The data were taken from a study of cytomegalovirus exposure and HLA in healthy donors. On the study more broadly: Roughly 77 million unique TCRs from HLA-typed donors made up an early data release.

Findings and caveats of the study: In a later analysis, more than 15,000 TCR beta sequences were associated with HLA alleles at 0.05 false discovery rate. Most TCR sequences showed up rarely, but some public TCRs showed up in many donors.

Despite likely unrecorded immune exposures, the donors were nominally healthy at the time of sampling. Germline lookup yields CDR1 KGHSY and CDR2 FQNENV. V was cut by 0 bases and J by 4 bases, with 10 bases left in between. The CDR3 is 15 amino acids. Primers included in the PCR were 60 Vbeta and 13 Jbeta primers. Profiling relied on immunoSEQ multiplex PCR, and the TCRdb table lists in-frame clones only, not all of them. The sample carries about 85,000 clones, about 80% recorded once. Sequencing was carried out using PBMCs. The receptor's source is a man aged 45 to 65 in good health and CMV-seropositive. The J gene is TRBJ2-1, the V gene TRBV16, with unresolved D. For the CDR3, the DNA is TGTGCCAGCAGCCAATCTTTCGAGCCTTACAATGAGCAGTTCTTC. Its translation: CASSQSFEPYNEQFF.